Reported below is one TCR beta chain. Germline values: CDR1 SNHLY, CDR2 FYNNEI. V was trimmed by 5 bases and J by 1 base, leaving 14 bases between them. The CDR3 extends over 15 amino acids. The sample belongs to a study of T cell responses to AZD1222 COVID-19 vaccine. Here immunoSEQ multiplex PCR was the method, and the copy in TCRdb shows in-frame clones only, minus some. The data show roughly 120,000 clones, approximately 90% seen once. This specimen consisted of peripheral blood, obtained on day 0 of AZD1222 vaccination. This chain joins TRBV2 and TRBJ1-1; no clear D gene. This clonotype originated in an adult in good health. As DNA, the CDR3 is TGTGCCAGCAGTTGGGCCGGGAGTAAGAACACTGAAGCTTTCTTT. Translation gives CASSWAGSKNTEAFF.